Included here is one T cell receptor (beta chain) sequence, with context. Sequencing used immunoSEQ multiplex PCR; TCRdb keeps in-frame clones, though not all of them. The sample shows some 80,000 clones, roughly four fifths of them seen only once. The CDR3 is 14 residues long. Germline V gene sequence: CDR1 SGDLS, CDR2 YYNGEE. Trimming stripped 3 bases from V and 2 bases from J, with 10 bases between. This entry comes from a study of blood T cell repertoires in COVID-19. At the level of the study: Acute-phase and convalescent COVID-19 samples originated in the United States, Italy and Spain.

The J gene is TRBJ2-3, the V gene TRBV9; no firm D call. The origin of this receptor is a human donor in a cohort sampled during active COVID-19. Sequencing was done on a sample of peripheral blood. The CDR3 nucleotides are TGTGCCAGCAGCGGACCAGGAAACACAGATACGCAGTATTTT. Its translation is CASSGPGNTDTQYF.